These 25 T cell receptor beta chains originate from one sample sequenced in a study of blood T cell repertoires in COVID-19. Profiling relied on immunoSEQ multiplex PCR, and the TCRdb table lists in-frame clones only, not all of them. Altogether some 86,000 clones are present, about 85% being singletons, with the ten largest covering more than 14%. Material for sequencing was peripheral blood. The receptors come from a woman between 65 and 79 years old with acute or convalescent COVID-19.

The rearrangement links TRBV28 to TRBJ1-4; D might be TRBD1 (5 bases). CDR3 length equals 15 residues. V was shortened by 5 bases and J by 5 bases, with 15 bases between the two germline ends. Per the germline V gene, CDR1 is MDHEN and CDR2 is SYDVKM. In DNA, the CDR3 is TGTGCCAGCAGTCCCCCCACACGGGGGAATGAAAAACTGTTTTTT. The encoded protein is CASSPPTRGNEKLFF.

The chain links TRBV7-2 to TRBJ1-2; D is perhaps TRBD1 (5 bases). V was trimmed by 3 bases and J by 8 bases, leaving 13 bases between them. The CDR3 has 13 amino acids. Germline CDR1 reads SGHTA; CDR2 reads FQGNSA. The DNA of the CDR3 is TGTGCCAGCAGCTTGACCAGGGAGGAGGGCTACACCTTC. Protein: CASSLTREEGYTF.

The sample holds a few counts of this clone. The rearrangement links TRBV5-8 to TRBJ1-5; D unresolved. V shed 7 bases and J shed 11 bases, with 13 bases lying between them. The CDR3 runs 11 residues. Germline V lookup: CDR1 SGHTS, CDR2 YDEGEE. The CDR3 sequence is CASQRGSAQHF. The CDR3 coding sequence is TGTGCCAGCCAGCGCGGGTCAGCCCAGCATTTT. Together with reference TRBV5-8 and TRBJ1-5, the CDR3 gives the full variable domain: EAGVTQSPTHLIKTRGQQATLRCSPISGHTSVYWYQQALGLGLQFLLWYDEGEERNRGNFPPRFSGRQFPNYSSELNVNALELEDSALYLCASQRGSAQHFGDGTRLSIL.

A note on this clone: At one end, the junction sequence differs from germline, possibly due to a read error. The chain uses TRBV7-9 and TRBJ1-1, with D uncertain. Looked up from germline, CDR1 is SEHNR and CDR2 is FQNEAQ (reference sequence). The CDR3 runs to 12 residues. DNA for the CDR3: TGTGCCAGCAGCGTACCCAGACTAACCGGGATCTTT. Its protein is CASSVPRLTGIF.

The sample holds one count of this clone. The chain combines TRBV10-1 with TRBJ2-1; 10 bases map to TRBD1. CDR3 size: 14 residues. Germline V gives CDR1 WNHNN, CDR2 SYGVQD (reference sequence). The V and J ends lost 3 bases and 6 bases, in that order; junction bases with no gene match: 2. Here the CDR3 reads CASSDGQGGNEQFF. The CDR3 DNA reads TGCGCCAGCAGTGATGGACAGGGGGGCAATGAGCAGTTCTTC.

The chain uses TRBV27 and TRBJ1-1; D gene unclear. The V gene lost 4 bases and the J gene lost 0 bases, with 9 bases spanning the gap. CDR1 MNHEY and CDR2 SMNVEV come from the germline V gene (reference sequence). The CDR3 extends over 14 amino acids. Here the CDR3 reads CASSSSELNTEAFF. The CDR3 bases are TGTGCCAGCAGTTCTAGCGAACTGAACACTGAAGCTTTCTTT.

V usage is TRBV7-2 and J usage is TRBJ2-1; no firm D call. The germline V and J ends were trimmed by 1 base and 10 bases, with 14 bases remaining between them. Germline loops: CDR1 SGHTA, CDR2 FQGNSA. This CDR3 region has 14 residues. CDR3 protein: CASSLGAQAGEQFF. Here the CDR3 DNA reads TGTGCCAGCAGCTTAGGGGCCCAGGCTGGGGAGCAGTTCTTC.

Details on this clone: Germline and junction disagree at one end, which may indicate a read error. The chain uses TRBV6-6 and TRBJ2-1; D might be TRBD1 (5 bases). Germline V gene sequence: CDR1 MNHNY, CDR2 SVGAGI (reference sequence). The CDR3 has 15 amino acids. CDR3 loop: CASSDSPGSVNEQFF. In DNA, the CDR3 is TGTGCCAGCAGTGACTCCCCAGGGTCGGTGAATGAGCAGTTCTTC.

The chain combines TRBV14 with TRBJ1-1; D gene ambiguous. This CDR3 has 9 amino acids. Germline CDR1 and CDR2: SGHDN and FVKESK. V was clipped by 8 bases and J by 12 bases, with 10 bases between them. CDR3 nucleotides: TGTGCCAGCCCCGTCCTTTCTTTCTTT. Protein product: CASPVLSFF.

The CDR3 DNA sequence: TGCGCCAGCAGTCAATACCCATATAGGGGTGGTAACCCCTACGAGCAGTACGTC. Translated: CASSQYPYRGGNPYEQYV. This sequence joins TRBV23-1 and TRBJ2-7; the D gene is possibly TRBD1 (5 bases). TRBV23-1 is an ORF, and what it does is uncertain. The CDR3 runs 18 residues. The germline V and J ends were trimmed by 1 base and 2 bases, with 21 bases remaining between them.

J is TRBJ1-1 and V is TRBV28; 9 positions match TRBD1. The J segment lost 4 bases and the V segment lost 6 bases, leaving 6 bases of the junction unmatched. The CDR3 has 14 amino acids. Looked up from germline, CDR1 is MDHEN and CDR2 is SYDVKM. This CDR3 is CASRPGQGPTEAFF. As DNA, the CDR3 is TGTGCCAGCAGGCCAGGACAGGGGCCCACTGAAGCTTTCTTT.

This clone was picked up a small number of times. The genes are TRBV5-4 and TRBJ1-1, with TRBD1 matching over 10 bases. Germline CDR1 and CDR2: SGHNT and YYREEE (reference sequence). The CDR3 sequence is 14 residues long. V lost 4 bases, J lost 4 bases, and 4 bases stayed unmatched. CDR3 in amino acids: CASSPGTGATEAFF. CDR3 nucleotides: TGTGCCAGCAGCCCCGGGACAGGGGCCACTGAAGCTTTCTTT.

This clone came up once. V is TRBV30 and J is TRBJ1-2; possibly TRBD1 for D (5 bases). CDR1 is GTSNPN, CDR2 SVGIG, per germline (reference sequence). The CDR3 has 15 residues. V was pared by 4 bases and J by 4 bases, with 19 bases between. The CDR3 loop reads CAWNAGGLGLYGYTF. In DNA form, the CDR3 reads TGTGCCTGGAACGCCGGGGGGTTAGGGCTCTATGGCTACACCTTC.

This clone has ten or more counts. The CDR3 DNA reads TGTGCCAGCAGTCAAATCGGACAGGGTGCAGGGCAGCCCCAGCATTTT. Encoded protein: CASSQIGQGAGQPQHF. V is TRBV28 and J is TRBJ1-5, with 8 bases lining up with TRBD1. The CDR3 has 16 residues. CDR1 is MDHEN and CDR2 is SYDVKM in the germline V gene. After removal of 5 bases from V and 7 bases from J, the junction contained 13 bases not matched to a gene.

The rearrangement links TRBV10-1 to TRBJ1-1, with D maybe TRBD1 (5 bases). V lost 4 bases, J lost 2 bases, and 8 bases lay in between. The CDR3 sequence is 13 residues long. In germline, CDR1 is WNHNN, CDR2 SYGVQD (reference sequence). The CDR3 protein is CASSVDSNTEAFF. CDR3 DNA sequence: TGCGCCAGCAGTGTTGACAGTAACACTGAAGCTTTCTTT.

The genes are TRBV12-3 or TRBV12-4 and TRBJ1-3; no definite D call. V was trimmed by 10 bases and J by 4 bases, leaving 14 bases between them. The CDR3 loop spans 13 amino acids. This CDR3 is CANTLVAGNTIYF. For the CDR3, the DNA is TGTGCCAATACACTAGTGGCCGGAAACACCATATATTTT.

CDR3 region: CASSFARGGELFF. The CDR3, as DNA: TGTGCCAGCAGCTTCGCACGCGGAGGGGAGCTGTTTTTT. The V and J genes are TRBV5-6 and TRBJ2-2; no clear D. There are 13 residues in the CDR3. V gave up 2 bases and J gave up 8 bases, with 10 bases separating them. In germline, CDR1 is SGHDT, CDR2 YYEEEE.

The DNA of the CDR3 is TGTGCCATCAGTGGACAGGGGTATTGGGACACAGATACGCAGTATTTT. Encoded protein: CAISGQGYWDTDTQYF. V usage is TRBV10-3 and J usage is TRBJ2-3, with 8 bases aligning to TRBD1. The CDR3 runs 16 residues. Unmatched junction bases numbered 8, after V lost 4 bases and J lost 2 bases. Germline V gene sequence: CDR1 ENHRY, CDR2 SYGVKD.

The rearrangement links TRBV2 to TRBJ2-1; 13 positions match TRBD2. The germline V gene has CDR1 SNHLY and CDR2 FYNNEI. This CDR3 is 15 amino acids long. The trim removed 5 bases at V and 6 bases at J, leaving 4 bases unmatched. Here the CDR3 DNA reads TGTGCCAGCAGTCGAGGGACTAGCGGGGTCAATGAGCAGTTCTTC. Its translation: CASSRGTSGVNEQFF.

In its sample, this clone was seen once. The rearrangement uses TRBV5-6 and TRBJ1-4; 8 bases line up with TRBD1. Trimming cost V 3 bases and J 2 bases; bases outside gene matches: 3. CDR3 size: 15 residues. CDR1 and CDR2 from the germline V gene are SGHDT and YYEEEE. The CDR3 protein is CASSSRTGTNEKLFF. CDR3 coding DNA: TGTGCCAGCAGCTCCCGGACAGGGACTAATGAAAAACTGTTTTTT.

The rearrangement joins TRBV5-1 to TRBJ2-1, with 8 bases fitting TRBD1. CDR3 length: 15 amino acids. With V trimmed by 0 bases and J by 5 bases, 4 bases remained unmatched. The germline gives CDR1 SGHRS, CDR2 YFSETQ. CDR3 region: CASSLGTGFNNEQFF. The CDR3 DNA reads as TGCGCCAGCAGCTTGGGGACAGGGTTTAACAATGAGCAGTTCTTC.

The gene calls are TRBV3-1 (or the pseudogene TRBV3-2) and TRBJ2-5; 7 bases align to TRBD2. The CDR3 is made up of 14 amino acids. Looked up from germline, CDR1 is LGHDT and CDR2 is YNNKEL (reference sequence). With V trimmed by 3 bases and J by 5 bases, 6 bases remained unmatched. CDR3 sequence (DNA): TGTGCCAGCAGCCACGGCGGGAGCAGGGAGACCCAGTACTTC. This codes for CASSHGGSRETQYF.

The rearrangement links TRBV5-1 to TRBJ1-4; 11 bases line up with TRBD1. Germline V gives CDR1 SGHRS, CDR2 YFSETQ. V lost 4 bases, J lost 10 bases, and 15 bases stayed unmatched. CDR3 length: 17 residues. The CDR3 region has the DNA TGCGCCAGCAGCGCCGCGGGACAGGGGGACTGGGGTACAAAACTGTTTTTT. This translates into CASSAAGQGDWGTKLFF. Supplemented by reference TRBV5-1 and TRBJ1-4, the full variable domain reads KAGVTQTPRYLIKTRGQQVTLSCSPISGHRSVSWYQQTPGQGLQFLFEYFSETQRNKGNFPGRFSGRQFSNSRSEMNVSTLELGDSALYLCASSAAGQGDWGTKLFFGSGTQLSVL.

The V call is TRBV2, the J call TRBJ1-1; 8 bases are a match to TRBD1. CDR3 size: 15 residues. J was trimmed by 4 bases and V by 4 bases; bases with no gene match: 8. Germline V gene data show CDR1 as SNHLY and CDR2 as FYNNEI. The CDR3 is CASSGWGQALTEAFF. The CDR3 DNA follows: TGTGCCAGCAGTGGGTGGGGACAGGCTCTCACTGAAGCTTTCTTT.

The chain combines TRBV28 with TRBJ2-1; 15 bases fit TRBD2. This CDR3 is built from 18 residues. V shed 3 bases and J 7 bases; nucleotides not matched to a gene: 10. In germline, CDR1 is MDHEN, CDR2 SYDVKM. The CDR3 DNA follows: TGTGCCAGCAGTTTCACCATAGGGACTAGCGGGAGGTGGAATGAGCAGTTCTTC. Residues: CASSFTIGTSGRWNEQFF.